This T cell receptor (beta chain) originates from a study of T cells in Graves' hyperthyroidism and ophthalmopathy. From RNA transcripts, TCR beta CDR3 regions were amplified. A set of HTBI primers served as the primers for a first-round RT-PCR of the TCR CDR3. Each CDR3 protein gets one entry after TCRdb re-called the multiplex PCR reads with MiXCR. The sample yields 750,000 to 900,000 distinct CDR3 sequences, roughly 40% seen once. Thyroid ultrasound, orbital computed tomography, clinical symptoms, and serum thyroxine and TRAb underpinned diagnoses. The germline V and J ends were trimmed by 1 base and 9 bases, with 13 bases remaining between them. This CDR3 region has 15 residues. Looked up from germline, CDR1 is SGHAT and CDR2 is FQNNGV. The study, taken as a whole, reports: Most thyroid clonotypes expanded above 0.001 were also detected in blood.

This clonotype was detected ten times or more. Its antigen remains unidentified. This clonotype was obtained from a man younger than 35 with Graves' hyperthyroidism. Sequences were obtained from blood. This rearrangement joins TRBV11-2 to TRBJ1-6; a weak D match, TRBD1 (5 bases). The CDR3: CASSLGRTQGSPLHF. The CDR3 coding sequence is TGTGCCAGCAGCTTAGGTCGGACCCAGGGTTCACCCCTCCACTTT.